The rows below give T cell receptor beta chains drawn from one sample of a study of CD8 T cells in Susac syndrome. One entry per CDR3 protein, called by TCRdb with MiXCR from the immunoSEQ multiplex PCR reads. The sample contains about 110,000 distinct CDR3 sequences, 90% to 96% of which appear only once. Input material: CD4+ T cells from PBMCs. Source of these receptors: a human donor in good health. The CDR3 runs from the conserved cysteine through the conserved F or W. The D gene is left open where the match is weak. Some rows have no size entry. The others give once, few or many, or a class for an expanded clone.

TRBV6-5	.	15	TRBD1	TRBJ1-2	TGTGCCAGCAGTTACCTCAGGACAGGGCGTAATGGCTACACCTTC	CASSYLRTGRNGYTF
TRBV30	.	14	TRBD1	TRBJ1-1	TGTGCCTGGAGTCCTGACAGGGGGAACACTGAAGCTTTCTTT	CAWSPDRGNTEAFF
TRBV19	.	13	.	TRBJ2-2	TGTGCCAGTAGTATAGATCTATCCGGGGAGCTGTTTTTT	CASSIDLSGELFF
TRBV9	.	16	TRBD1	TRBJ1-6	TGTGCCAGCACGTCCGGGACAGGGATAAAGAATTCACCCCTCCACTTT	CASTSGTGIKNSPLHF
TRBV6-6	.	16	TRBD1	TRBJ2-7	TGTGCCAGCAGTTACACGACCCCGGGACAGCTCTACGAGCAGTACTTC	CASSYTTPGQLYEQYF
TRBV29-1	.	11	.	TRBJ2-5	TGCAGCGTTGAAGTAGGGTCGCCCCAGTACTTC	CSVEVGSPQYF
TRBV7-3	.	16	TRBD1	TRBJ2-1	TGTGCCAGCAGCAAACAGGGGCTGAGCTCCTACAATGAGCAGTTCTTC	CASSKQGLSSYNEQFF
TRBV20-1	.	18	.	TRBJ2-3	TGCAGTGCTAGATCCGCCCCCGGTACAGGGTCGGGCACAGATACGCAGTATTTT	CSARSAPGTGSGTDTQYF
TRBV14	.	16	.	TRBJ2-7	TGTGCCAGCAGCCAAAAAACGGGCCCTCTTTCCTACGAGCAGTACTTC	CASSQKTGPLSYEQYF
TRBV3-1	.	15	.	TRBJ1-1	TGTGCCAGCAGCCAAGGATTTTTAAGAACCGCTGAAGCTTTCTTT	CASSQGFLRTAEAFF
TRBV12-3/TRBV12-4	.	16	TRBD1	TRBJ1-5	TGTGCCAGCAGTTTATACGCGGGACAGGGGAATCAGCCCCAGCATTTT	CASSLYAGQGNQPQHF
TRBV5-1	.	12	TRBD1	TRBJ1-1	TGCGCCAGCAGCATCGGACAGGGACAAGCTTTCTTT	CASSIGQGQAFF
TRBV20-1	once	13	TRBD1	TRBJ2-5	TGCAGTGCTGATCAGGGGGCAGAGAAGACCCAGTACTTC	CSADQGAEKTQYF
TRBV20-1	.	14	.	TRBJ1-5	TGCAGTGCTAGAGATACCCCGGGGCCTCAGCCCCAGCATTTT	CSARDTPGPQPQHF
TRBV7-8	.	14	.	TRBJ2-7	TGTGCCAGCAGTTCAAGGGGCCACTCTAGGCAGCAGTACTTC	CASSSRGHSRQQYF
TRBV4-1	.	16	TRBD2	TRBJ2-1	TGCGCCAGCAGCCTGCCGCTAGCGGGAGGGCCGAATGAGCAGTTCTTC	CASSLPLAGGPNEQFF
TRBV29-1	.	13	TRBD2	TRBJ2-5	TGCAGCGTTGTGAGCGGGGGCCAAGAGACCCAGTACTTC	CSVVSGGQETQYF
TRBV28	.	13	.	TRBJ2-7	TGTGCCAGCACCTTTTCCGGGACTGGAGAGCAGTACTTC	CASTFSGTGEQYF
TRBV12-3/TRBV12-4	once	13	.	TRBJ2-1	TGTGCCAGCAGCCTAGGTGCTTACAATGAGCAGTTCTTC	CASSLGAYNEQFF
TRBV5-1	.	14	.	TRBJ2-5	TGCGCCAGCAGCTTCCAGCCAGACCAAGAGACCCAGTACTTC	CASSFQPDQETQYF
TRBV4-3	.	15	.	TRBJ2-7	TGCGCCAGCAGCCAAGAACGGGTAGGAGACTACGAGCAGTACTTC	CASSQERVGDYEQYF
TRBV12-3/TRBV12-4	.	15	.	TRBJ2-1	TGTGCCAGCAGCGACGACTCTCCCTCCTACAATGAGCAGTTCTTC	CASSDDSPSYNEQFF
TRBV4-1	.	15	TRBD1	TRBJ1-2	TGCGCCAGCAGCACACTCCCGGACAGGGTGGGCGGCTACACCTTC	CASSTLPDRVGGYTF
TRBV3-1	.	13	.	TRBJ2-1	TGTGCCAGCAGCCAAGGTTCCATTGGGTCCAATTTCTTC	CASSQGSIGSNFF
TRBV3-1	once	16	TRBD1	TRBJ1-5	TGTGCCAGCAGCCAAGGGACAGGGAGAAGCAATCAGCCCCAGCATTTT	CASSQGTGRSNQPQHF
TRBV28	.	12	.	TRBJ1-2	TGTGCCAGCTGGAAAGAGGCGGGTGGCTACACCTTC	CASWKEAGGYTF
TRBV25-1	few	15	TRBD2	TRBJ2-1	TGTGCCAGCAGTGAGGGAGGGAGCTCCTACAATGAGCAGTTCTTC	CASSEGGSSYNEQFF
TRBV2	.	11	.	TRBJ2-7	TGTGCCAGCAGTGACAGGGACGAGCAGTACTTC	CASSDRDEQYF
TRBV28	.	15	.	TRBJ1-4	TGTGCCAGCAGTTTTCTGACAGGACTTAATGAAAAACTGTTTTTT	CASSFLTGLNEKLFF
TRBV12-3/TRBV12-4	.	21	TRBD2	TRBJ2-7	TGTGCCAGCAGTTCCCAACGGCGCGGACTCCGGACTAGCGGGAAAGGTTACGAGCAGTACTTC	CASSSQRRGLRTSGKGYEQYF
TRBV7-2	.	15	.	TRBJ2-4	TGTGCCAGCAGCTTAGGATCATTCCAGGGCGGCATTCAGTACTTC	CASSLGSFQGGIQYF
TRBV29-1	.	11	.	TRBJ1-5	TGCAGCGTTGAAGATAGGCAGCCCCAGCATTTT	CSVEDRQPQHF
TRBV7-9	.	16	TRBD2	TRBJ2-3	TGTGCCAGCAGCGCAACTAGCGGGAAAATGAGAGATACGCAGTATTTT	CASSATSGKMRDTQYF
TRBV3-1	.	17	TRBD2	TRBJ2-5	TGTGCCAGCAGCCAAGGGGGACTAGCGGGGGGGCCAGAGACCCAGTACTTC	CASSQGGLAGGPETQYF
TRBV12-3/TRBV12-4	.	12	.	TRBJ1-5	TGTGCCAGCACCTATAGCAATCAGCCCCAGCATTTT	CASTYSNQPQHF
TRBV12-3/TRBV12-4	.	14	.	TRBJ2-3	TGTGCCAGCAACCCGGCGGTACAATCAGATACGCAGTATTTT	CASNPAVQSDTQYF
TRBV4-1	.	16	.	TRBJ2-3	TGCGCCAGCAGCCAAACCCCACAGGGCTTCACAGATACGCAGTATTTT	CASSQTPQGFTDTQYF
TRBV7-2	once	16	TRBD2	TRBJ2-5	TGTGCCAGCAGCCAACCGGGACTAGCGGGGGGAGAGACCCAGTACTTC	CASSQPGLAGGETQYF
TRBV6-1	.	15	TRBD1	TRBJ2-3	TGTGCCAGCACCGAGACAGGGGGGATCACAGATACGCAGTATTTT	CASTETGGITDTQYF
TRBV20-1	.	15	TRBD1	TRBJ1-6	TGCAGTGCTAGAGATGCGGGACAGGGGCATTCACCCCTCCACTTT	CSARDAGQGHSPLHF
TRBV12-5	.	15	TRBD1	TRBJ2-7	TGTGCTAGTGGTTTGGCCGGACAGGGGGCCTACGAGCAGTACTTC	CASGLAGQGAYEQYF
TRBV3-1	.	16	TRBD2	TRBJ2-3	TGTGCCAGCAGCCATTGGGCTAGCGGGGAGACAGATACGCAGTATTTT	CASSHWASGETDTQYF
TRBV5-4	.	15	.	TRBJ2-5	TGTGCCAGCAGCTTGGCCCCCCAGCCTCAAGAGACCCAGTACTTC	CASSLAPQPQETQYF
TRBV4-1	.	11	.	TRBJ2-7	TGCGCCAGCAGCCAAGATTGGGCCCAGTACTTC	CASSQDWAQYF
TRBV7-3	once	13	.	TRBJ1-1	TGTGCCAGCAGCCTGCGACAGTACACTGAAGCTTTCTTT	CASSLRQYTEAFF
TRBV5-4	.	14	.	TRBJ1-1	TGTGCCAGCACAAGAGGGTTGATGAACACTGAAGCTTTCTTT	CASTRGLMNTEAFF
TRBV30	.	14	.	TRBJ1-5	TGTGCCTGGAGTGCCTTAGCCTCCAATCAGCCCCAGCATTTT	CAWSALASNQPQHF
TRBV4-2	.	15	.	TRBJ2-4	TGTGCCAGCAGCCAAGAGGTGGCAGCCCAAAACATTCAGTACTTC	CASSQEVAAQNIQYF
TRBV7-9	.	13	.	TRBJ2-3	TGTGCCAGCAGCTTCAGGGTAACAGATACGCAGTATTTT	CASSFRVTDTQYF
TRBV18	.	15	.	TRBJ2-1	TGTGCCAGCTCACCAGGCGGGGGCTCCGACAATGAGCAGTTCTTC	CASSPGGGSDNEQFF
TRBV25-1	.	13	.	TRBJ2-5	TGTGCCAGCACCGAAGAGGGGGGAGAGACCCAGTACTTC	CASTEEGGETQYF
TRBV5-6	.	14	TRBD1	TRBJ2-5	TGTGCCAGCTCGAGACAGGGGGAGGGAGAGACCCAGTACTTC	CASSRQGEGETQYF
TRBV7-8	once	19	TRBD1	TRBJ2-5	TGTGCCAGCAGCTTCCGGGACAGGACTCTGCTAAACCCTCAAGAGACCCAGTACTTC	CASSFRDRTLLNPQETQYF
TRBV28	.	16	.	TRBJ2-5	TGTGCCAGCAGTTGGCGTGGGGCCCCGGGACAAGAGACCCAGTACTTC	CASSWRGAPGQETQYF
TRBV6-5	.	15	.	TRBJ2-2	TGTGCCAGCGGCAGGGGTCTATGGGACACCGGGGAGCTGTTTTTT	CASGRGLWDTGELFF
TRBV18	.	16	.	TRBJ1-2	TGTGCCAGCTCACCACGAAGAGGGGACGCGAGATATGGCTACACCTTC	CASSPRRGDARYGYTF
TRBV11-2	.	14	TRBD2	TRBJ2-3	TGTGCCAGCAGCGTCGGGGGGGCACCATCGTGGAGGTATTTT	CASSVGGAPSWRYF
TRBV12-3/TRBV12-4	.	16	TRBD1	TRBJ1-1	TGTGCCAGCAGGACAGGGATGAGGAGGGTAAACACTGAAGCTTTCTTT	CASRTGMRRVNTEAFF